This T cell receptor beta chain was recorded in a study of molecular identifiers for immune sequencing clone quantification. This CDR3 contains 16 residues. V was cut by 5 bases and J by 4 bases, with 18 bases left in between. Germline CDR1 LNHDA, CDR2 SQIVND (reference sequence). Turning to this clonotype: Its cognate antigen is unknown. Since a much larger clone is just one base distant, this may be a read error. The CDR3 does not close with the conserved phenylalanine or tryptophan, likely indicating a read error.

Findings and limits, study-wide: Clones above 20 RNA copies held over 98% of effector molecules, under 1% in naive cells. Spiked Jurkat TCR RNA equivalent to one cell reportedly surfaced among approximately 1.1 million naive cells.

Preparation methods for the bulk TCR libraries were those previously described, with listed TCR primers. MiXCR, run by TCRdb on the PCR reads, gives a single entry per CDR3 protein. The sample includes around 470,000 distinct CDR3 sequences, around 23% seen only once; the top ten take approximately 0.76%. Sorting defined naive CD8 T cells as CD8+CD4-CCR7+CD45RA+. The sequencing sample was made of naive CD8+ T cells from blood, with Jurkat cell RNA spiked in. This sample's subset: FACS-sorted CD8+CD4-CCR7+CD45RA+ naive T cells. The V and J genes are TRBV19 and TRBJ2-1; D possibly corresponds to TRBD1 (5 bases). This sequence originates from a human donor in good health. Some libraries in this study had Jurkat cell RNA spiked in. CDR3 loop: CASSVSDSLPYNEQFS. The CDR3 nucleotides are TGTGCCAGTAGTGTGAGCGACAGCCTTCCTTACAATGAGCAGTTCTCC.